These 24 T cell receptor beta chains share one sample of origin, sequenced in a study of T cell clones after liver transplantation. Profiling relied on immunoSEQ multiplex PCR, and the TCRdb table lists in-frame clones only, not all of them. The repertoire has around 80,000 clones, about 84% of them found once; the top ten carry 0.47%. Specimen: CD4+ T cells from blood, collected 45 to 46 months after liver transplant. These receptors came from a human patient who received a liver transplant. The graft donor may account for some of the T cells.

The chain links TRBV7-8 to TRBJ2-1; 9 positions agree with TRBD2. Per germline, CDR1 SGHVS and CDR2 FQNEAQ. Unmatched junction bases numbered 11, after V lost 5 bases and J lost 6 bases. CDR3 length: 16 amino acids. This CDR3 is CASSPRQGLALNEQFF. DNA of the CDR3: TGTGCCAGCAGCCCGAGGCAGGGACTAGCCCTCAATGAGCAGTTCTTC.

J is TRBJ1-2 and V is TRBV28; D is possibly TRBD1 (5 bases). Germline CDR1 reads MDHEN; CDR2 reads SYDVKM. The CDR3 covers 10 residues. V shed 8 bases and J shed 8 bases, with 9 bases lying between them. For the CDR3, the DNA is TGTGCCAGCTGGGGGGTGGGCTACACCTTC. As protein: CASWGVGYTF.

The rearrangement links TRBV6-1 to TRBJ2-3; TRBD2 agrees at 9 bases. Per germline, CDR1 MNHNS and CDR2 SASEGT. Trimming cost V 7 bases and J 4 bases; bases outside gene matches: 9. This CDR3 is built from 15 residues. This chain's CDR3 is CASIRLAGRPDTQYF. For the CDR3, the DNA is TGTGCCAGCATACGGCTAGCGGGGAGGCCAGATACGCAGTATTTT.

The chain recombines TRBV20-1 with TRBJ2-5; D is perhaps TRBD1 or TRBD2 (5 bases each). The CDR3 covers 11 residues. Trimming removed 5 bases from V and 6 bases from J, with 10 bases in between. CDR1 and CDR2 from the germline V gene are DFQATT and SNEGSKA (reference sequence). CDR3 in amino acids: CSARPGQTQYF. In DNA form, the CDR3 reads TGCAGTGCTCGCCCGGGGCAGACCCAGTACTTC.

CDR3 in amino acids: CASTLQGISYEQYF. CDR3 nucleotide sequence: TGTGCCAGCACCCTCCAAGGGATTTCCTACGAGCAGTACTTC. The rearrangement joins TRBV2 to TRBJ2-7; no firm D call. CDR1 and CDR2 (germline): SNHLY, FYNNEI. CDR3 size: 14 residues. Trimming left V 7 bases short and J 1 base short, with 14 bases between.

The V and J genes are TRBV29-1 and TRBJ1-5, with D unclear. The germline gives CDR1 SQVTM, CDR2 ANQGSEA. CDR3 length equals 13 residues. Trimming removed 4 bases at V and 1 base at J, with 8 bases between. The CDR3: CSVVPGSNQPQHF. In DNA, the CDR3 is TGCAGCGTTGTACCGGGGAGCAATCAGCCCCAGCATTTT.

The chain has TRBV5-1 and TRBJ2-7; TRBD1 agrees at 8 bases. The CDR3 length is 15 residues. Trimming removed 3 bases from V and 2 bases from J; junction bases left unmatched: 7. CDR1 and CDR2 from the germline V gene are SGHRS and YFSETQ. The CDR3 region has the DNA TGCGCCAGCAGCTCTGACGGACAGGGCCCCTACGAGCAGTACTTC. This gives the protein CASSSDGQGPYEQYF.

CDR3 DNA sequence: TGCGCCAGCAGCTTGGTGGTCAGAAACTCTGGGGCCAACGTCCTGACTTTC. This translates into CASSLVVRNSGANVLTF. The chain is built from TRBV5-1 and TRBJ2-6; D is unresolved. The CDR3 is made up of 17 amino acids. CDR1 is SGHRS, CDR2 YFSETQ, per germline. V was clipped by 0 bases and J by 0 bases, with 10 bases between them.

The chain employs TRBV28 and TRBJ2-7; TRBD1 matches 9 bases. The V gene end was trimmed by 5 bases and the J gene end by 5 bases; junction bases not matched to a gene: 7. Germline V gives CDR1 MDHEN, CDR2 SYDVKM. The CDR3 has 14 residues. CDR3 region: CASSTGTGLHEQYF. The CDR3 nucleotides read TGTGCCAGCAGTACCGGGACAGGGCTTCACGAGCAGTACTTC.

The chain uses TRBV18 and TRBJ1-1, with 11 positions matching TRBD1. CDR1 KGHSH and CDR2 LQKENI come from the germline V gene. This CDR3 has 16 amino acids. Trimming took 4 bases from V and 6 from J; bases not matched to a gene: 10. CDR3 coding DNA: TGTGCCAGCTCACAGGTGGCGGGACAGGGGGGATCTGAAGCTTTCTTT. Protein product: CASSQVAGQGGSEAFF.

V usage is TRBV10-3 and J usage is TRBJ2-7; D may be TRBD1 or TRBD2 (6 bases each). Germline lookup yields CDR1 ENHRY and CDR2 SYGVKD. The V gene lost 0 bases and the J gene lost 5 bases, with 14 bases spanning the gap. The CDR3 runs to 15 residues. The CDR3 sequence: CAISESGGEVHEQYF. In nucleotides, the CDR3 is TGTGCCATCAGTGAGTCGGGGGGCGAGGTTCACGAGCAGTACTTC.

The chain couples TRBV7-6 to TRBJ1-4, with a weak D call TRBD1 (5 bases). CDR1 is SGHVS and CDR2 is FNYEAQ in the germline V gene. The CDR3 is made up of 14 amino acids. V was trimmed by 4 bases and J by 4 bases, leaving 10 bases between them. In nucleotides, the CDR3 is TGTGCCAGCAGCTGGGGGGACGTTAATGAAAAACTGTTTTTT. It is translated as CASSWGDVNEKLFF.

The rearrangement links TRBV6-1 to TRBJ1-1; tentatively, D is TRBD1 (5 bases). Germline V gene data show CDR1 as MNHNS and CDR2 as SASEGT. CDR3 length: 13 amino acids. Trimming stripped 6 bases from V and 1 base from J, with 9 bases between. CDR3 coding DNA: TGTGCCAGCAGGGGGGGTGGGAACACTGAAGCTTTCTTT. The encoded protein is CASRGGGNTEAFF.

Turning to this clone: Sequence at one end of the junction differs from germline and may be a read error. The chain uses TRBV18 and TRBJ1-4; a possible D gene is TRBD1 (5 bases). The CDR3 sequence is 14 residues long. Germline V gene sequence: CDR1 KGHSH, CDR2 LQKENI. Here the CDR3 reads CASAPTAANEKLFF. The DNA for the CDR3 is TGTGCCAGCGCACCGACAGCCGCTAATGAAAAACTGTTTTTT.

J is TRBJ2-7 and V is TRBV30; 9 bases align to TRBD1. This CDR3 has 14 amino acids. Germline lookup yields CDR1 GTSNPN and CDR2 SVGIG (reference sequence). V dropped 3 bases and J dropped 1; count of bases not matched to a gene: 4. CDR3 coding DNA: TGTGCCTGGAGATGGACAGGGGCATCCTACGAGCAGTACTTC. Its protein product is CAWRWTGASYEQYF.

The chain employs TRBV4-2 and TRBJ2-5; perhaps TRBD2 as D (5 bases). Trimming removed 1 base from V and 5 bases from J, with 14 bases in between. The CDR3 runs 15 residues. Germline V gene sequence: CDR1 LGHNA, CDR2 YNFKEQ. In DNA form, the CDR3 reads TGTGCCAGCAGCCAAGTGGGAGATAGGCGGGAGACCCAGTACTTC. Translating gives CASSQVGDRRETQYF.

The rearrangement links TRBV9 to TRBJ2-7, with D hard to call. The CDR3 has 14 residues. Per germline, CDR1 SGDLS and CDR2 YYNGEE. Trimming removed 0 bases at V and 0 bases at J, with 7 bases between. The CDR3 region has the DNA TGTGCCAGCAGCGTAGAACGATTCTCCTACGAGCAGTACTTC. Translating gives CASSVERFSYEQYF.

The CDR3 reads CASSMRGRGRTEAFF. CDR3 nucleotides: TGTGCCAGTAGTATGCGGGGCAGGGGGCGGACTGAAGCTTTCTTT. The rearrangement links TRBV19 to TRBJ1-1, with TRBD1 matching 8 bases. This CDR3 comprises 15 residues. The germline gives CDR1 LNHDA, CDR2 SQIVND (reference sequence). The V and J ends lost 3 bases and 5 bases, in that order; junction bases with no gene match: 8.

The V and J genes are TRBV18 and TRBJ1-3; 8 nucleotides agree with TRBD1. Germline CDR1 is KGHSH and CDR2 is LQKENI. V lost 5 bases, J lost 2 bases, and 5 bases stayed unmatched. CDR3 length equals 15 residues. CDR3 nucleotide sequence: TGTGCCAGCTCATCCCTGGACAGGGCTGGAAACACCATATATTTT. It specifies CASSSLDRAGNTIYF.

The chain has TRBV11-2 and TRBJ1-5; 7 nucleotides agree with TRBD1. Germline CDR1 is SGHAT and CDR2 is FQNNGV. CDR3 length: 16 residues. After removal of 5 bases from V and 4 bases from J, the junction contained 11 bases not matched to a gene. CDR3 loop: CASSLIVGTDNQPQHF. The CDR3 DNA reads TGTGCCAGCAGCCTAATAGTGGGGACAGATAATCAGCCCCAGCATTTT.

The chain carries TRBV7-9 and TRBJ2-1, with D perhaps TRBD1 (6 bases). Per germline, CDR1 SEHNR and CDR2 FQNEAQ (reference sequence). This CDR3 is 12 amino acids long. V was pared by 2 bases and J by 11 bases, with 10 bases between. CDR3 bases: TGTGCCAGCAGCTTATCCGGGACAAAGCAGTTCTTC. Translation gives CASSLSGTKQFF.

The chain combines TRBV11-2 with TRBJ2-5, with 7 positions matching TRBD1. CDR3 length: 14 amino acids. Trimming took 5 bases from V and 7 from J; bases not matched to a gene: 10. Germline loops: CDR1 SGHAT, CDR2 FQNNGV. The DNA for the CDR3 is TGTGCCAGCAGCATTACTAGACGACAGGGGACCCAGTACTTC. Translation: CASSITRRQGTQYF.

The chain couples TRBV6-5 to TRBJ2-5; D unresolved. CDR3 length equals 14 residues. The V end lost 0 bases, the J end lost 1 base, and 6 bases lay between the germline ends. The germline V gene has CDR1 MNHEY and CDR2 SVGAGI. In DNA form, the CDR3 reads TGTGCCAGCAGTTACTCGTTCAGCCAAGAGACCCAGTACTTC. Its translation is CASSYSFSQETQYF.

The chain joins TRBV4-1 to TRBJ2-1; 10 nucleotides align to TRBD2. The CDR3 has 16 residues. Germline V gene lookup returns CDR1 MGHRA and CDR2 YSYEKL. Trimming cost V 4 bases and J 6 bases; bases outside gene matches: 9. CDR3 DNA: TGCGCCAGCAGCCGCCAACTAGCGGGGCTCAGCAATGAGCAGTTCTTC. This sequence encodes CASSRQLAGLSNEQFF.